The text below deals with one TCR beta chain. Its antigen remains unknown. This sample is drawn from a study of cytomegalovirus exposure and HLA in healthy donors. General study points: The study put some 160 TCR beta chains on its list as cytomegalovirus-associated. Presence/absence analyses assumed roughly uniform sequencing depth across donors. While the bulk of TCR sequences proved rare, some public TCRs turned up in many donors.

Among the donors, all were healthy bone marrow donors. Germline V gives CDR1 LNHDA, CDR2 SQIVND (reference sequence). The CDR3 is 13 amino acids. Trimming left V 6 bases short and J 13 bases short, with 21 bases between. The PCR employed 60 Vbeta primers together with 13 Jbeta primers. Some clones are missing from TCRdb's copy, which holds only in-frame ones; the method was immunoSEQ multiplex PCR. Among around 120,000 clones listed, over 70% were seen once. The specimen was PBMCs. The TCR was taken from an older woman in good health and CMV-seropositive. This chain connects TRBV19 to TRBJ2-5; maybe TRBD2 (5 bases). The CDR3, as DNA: TGTGCCAGTAGCCCGACCTTTAGGACTCTGGCGTACTTC. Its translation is CASSPTFRTLAYF.